The rows below give T cell receptor beta chains drawn from one sample of a study of control samples from healthy donors and cancer patients. The method was immunoSEQ multiplex PCR; TCRdb's version includes in-frame clones alone and lacks a portion of them. The sample carries about 110,000 clones, around 80% recorded once. Sequencing was done on a sample of blood. Receptor source: a man between 18 and 35 years old in good health. The CDR3 runs from the conserved cysteine through the conserved F or W. A D gene is named only where the DNA matches it firmly. Part of the rows lack a size; the others show once, few, many or a class for expanded clones.

- | TRBJ2-3 | - | TRBV5-6 | 16 | CASSLADGFSTDTQYF | TGTGCCAGCAGCTTGGCCGACGGCTTTAGCACAGATACGCAGTATTTT
- | TRBJ2-7 | - | TRBV11-2 | 14 | CASSPTVRDYEQYF | TGTGCCAGCAGCCCTACAGTCAGGGACTACGAGCAGTACTTC
- | TRBJ1-6 | - | TRBV7-2 | 12 | CASSLDSGGLHF | TGTGCCAGCAGCCTAGACTCCGGGGGCCTCCACTTT
- | TRBJ2-2 | - | TRBV27 | 15 | CASSLRGTSTGELFF | TGTGCCAGCAGTTTGCGGGGTACGAGCACCGGGGAGCTGTTTTTT
- | TRBJ1-5 | - | TRBV6-1 | 16 | CASSEPASGSGQPQHF | TGTGCCAGCAGTGAACCAGCGTCGGGGTCCGGTCAGCCCCAGCATTTT
- | TRBJ2-3 | - | TRBV9 | 15 | CASSSSDRRTDTQYF | TGTGCCAGCAGCTCCTCGGACAGACGCACAGATACGCAGTATTTT
- | TRBJ1-2 | - | TRBV5-4 | 14 | CASSLEGGPRGYTF | TGTGCCAGCAGCTTGGAGGGTGGTCCTCGTGGCTACACCTTC
- | TRBJ2-7 | - | TRBV6-2/TRBV6-3 | 14 | CASSYSKAFYEQYF | TGTGCCAGCAGTTACTCGAAAGCGTTCTACGAGCAGTACTTC
- | TRBJ1-4 | - | TRBV12-1 | 17 | CASSFVEENATNEKLFF | TGTGCCAGCAGCTTTGTGGAGGAGAACGCAACTAATGAAAAACTGTTTTTT
- | TRBJ2-5 | TRBD2 | TRBV19 | 14 | CASNPGTSVETQYF | TGTGCCAGTAACCCTGGGACTAGCGTGGAGACCCAGTACTTC
- | TRBJ2-7 | - | TRBV18 | 15 | CASSFSQQGTYEQYF | TGTGCCAGCTCATTTTCCCAACAGGGAACCTACGAGCAGTACTTC
- | TRBJ1-5 | - | TRBV24-1 | 17 | CATSDSRQVYSNQPQHF | TGTGCCACCAGTGATTCCCGACAGGTTTATAGCAATCAGCCCCAGCATTTT
- | TRBJ2-3 | - | TRBV12-3/TRBV12-4 | 13 | CATSYEGGDTQYF | TGTGCCACGTCATACGAGGGCGGAGATACGCAGTATTTT
- | TRBJ2-3 | - | TRBV6-5 | 15 | CASRPLETSTDTQYF | TGTGCCAGCAGACCCCTCGAAACTAGCACAGATACGCAGTATTTT
- | TRBJ2-1 | TRBD2 | TRBV5-1 | 21 | CASSPTSVGRGGFSSYNEQFF | TGCGCCAGCAGCCCTACCTCGGTGGGGCGGGGGGGATTTAGCTCCTACAATGAGCAGTTCTTC
- | TRBJ1-2 | TRBD1 | TRBV30 | 16 | CAWSRPRDSKVHGYTF | TGTGCCTGGAGCAGACCCCGGGACAGTAAAGTTCATGGCTACACCTTC
- | TRBJ1-2 | - | TRBV5-6 | 13 | CASSLTANYGYTF | TGTGCCAGCAGCTTAACAGCTAACTATGGCTACACCTTC
- | TRBJ1-5 | TRBD1 | TRBV6-2/TRBV6-3 | 17 | CASSLNALDRVNQPQHF | TGTGCCAGCAGTTTGAACGCCCTGGACAGGGTTAATCAGCCCCAGCATTTT
once | TRBJ2-3 | TRBD1 | TRBV7-9 | 16 | CASSILGQPAWDTQYF | TGTGCCAGCAGCATACTGGGACAGCCCGCTTGGGATACGCAGTATTTT
- | TRBJ2-5 | TRBD2 | TRBV28 | 16 | CASSSLRDTSVETQYF | TGTGCCAGCAGTTCGCTCAGGGATACTAGCGTGGAGACCCAGTACTTC
- | TRBJ2-3 | - | TRBV5-4 | 14 | CASRTETSTDTQYF | TGTGCCAGCAGGACCGAGACTAGCACAGATACGCAGTATTTT
- | TRBJ1-6 | - | TRBV4-3 | 14 | CASSQGGFNSPLHF | TGCGCCAGCAGCCAGGGGGGTTTTAATTCACCCCTCCACTTT
many | TRBJ2-2 | - | TRBV5-1 | 14 | CASSLQANTGELFF | TGCGCCAGCAGCTTACAGGCGAACACCGGGGAGCTGTTTTTT
- | TRBJ2-3 | TRBD2 | TRBV28 | 15 | CASSFGGVRTDTQYF | TGTGCCAGCAGTTTTGGGGGGGTCCGCACAGATACGCAGTATTTT
- | TRBJ2-3 | - | TRBV2 | 14 | CASSQQLSRDTQYF | TGTGCCAGCAGTCAGCAACTCTCTAGAGATACGCAGTATTTT
- | TRBJ1-2 | - | TRBV4-1 | 15 | CASSPRWESPYGYTF | TGCGCCAGCAGCCCCAGGTGGGAGAGTCCATATGGCTACACCTTC
- | TRBJ2-5 | - | TRBV14 | 15 | CASSLNPGQGRTQYF | TGTGCCAGCAGCCTAAATCCGGGCCAGGGAAGGACCCAGTACTTC
- | TRBJ1-1 | TRBD1 | TRBV10-2 | 14 | CASRRTGPGTEAFF | TGCGCCAGCAGACGGACAGGGCCGGGCACTGAAGCTTTCTTT
few | TRBJ1-4 | - | TRBV27 | 15 | CASRSRRGWNEKLFF | TGTGCCAGCAGGTCGCGGAGGGGGTGGAATGAAAAACTGTTTTTT
- | TRBJ2-3 | - | TRBV19 | 13 | CAISDRSTDTQYF | TGTGCCATCTCGGACAGAAGCACAGATACGCAGTATTTT
- | TRBJ1-4 | - | TRBV4-2 | 14 | CASSQGQAPEKLFF | TGTGCCAGCAGCCAAGGCCAGGCCCCTGAAAAACTGTTTTTT
- | TRBJ1-2 | - | TRBV7-9 | 14 | CASTIPGANYGYTF | TGTGCCAGCACCATCCCGGGGGCTAACTATGGCTACACCTTC
once | TRBJ1-2 | - | TRBV19 | 15 | CASSLGGYANYGYTF | TGTGCCAGTAGTCTAGGCGGCTATGCTAACTATGGCTACACCTTC
- | TRBJ1-1 | - | TRBV15 | 18 | CATSRDRLVRGRDTEAFF | TGTGCCACCAGCAGAGATAGGTTGGTACGGGGGAGAGACACTGAAGCTTTCTTT
once | TRBJ1-1 | TRBD1 | TRBV5-1 | 14 | CASSLYRGTTEAFF | TGCGCCAGCAGCTTGTACAGGGGGACCACTGAAGCTTTCTTT
- | TRBJ1-2 | TRBD1 | TRBV2 | 13 | CASSDGRGLGYTF | TGTGCCAGCAGTGACGGCAGGGGGCTTGGCTACACCTTC
- | TRBJ1-2 | TRBD1 | TRBV25-1 | 13 | CASNEDRDYGYTF | TGTGCCAGCAATGAAGACAGGGACTATGGCTACACCTTC
- | TRBJ2-5 | TRBD2 | TRBV9 | 15 | CASSAYSGGGETQYF | TGTGCCAGCAGCGCATATAGCGGGGGCGGGGAGACCCAGTACTTC
- | TRBJ1-1 | TRBD1 | TRBV5-4 | 16 | CASSQDRGPLNTEAFF | TGTGCCAGCAGCCAAGACAGGGGGCCATTGAACACTGAAGCTTTCTTT
- | TRBJ1-6 | TRBD1 | TRBV11-2 | 15 | CASSPNPGGNSPLHF | TGTGCCAGCAGCCCCAACCCAGGGGGTAATTCACCCCTCCACTTT
- | TRBJ1-5 | TRBD1 | TRBV5-5 | 15 | CASSSRGQSNQPQHF | TGTGCCAGCAGCTCTAGGGGACAGAGCAATCAGCCCCAGCATTTT
- | TRBJ2-2 | - | TRBV18 | 15 | CASSPQGSISGELFF | TGTGCCAGCTCACCACAGGGAAGTATCTCCGGGGAGCTGTTTTTT
- | TRBJ1-1 | - | TRBV5-4 | 16 | CASSLGGNRMNTEAFF | TGTGCCAGCAGCTTGGGCGGGAATAGGATGAACACTGAAGCTTTCTTT
- | TRBJ1-2 | TRBD1 | TRBV7-2 | 13 | CASSSRDRDGYTF | TGTGCCAGCAGCTCCCGTGACAGGGACGGCTACACCTTC
- | TRBJ2-2 | TRBD2 | TRBV9 | 17 | CASSAHIAGTNTGELFF | TGTGCCAGCAGCGCCCATATAGCGGGGACGAACACCGGGGAGCTGTTTTTT
- | TRBJ1-1 | TRBD1 | TRBV6-2/TRBV6-3 | 17 | CASSFGRTGGLITEAFF | TGTGCCAGCAGCTTCGGAAGGACAGGGGGTTTAATCACTGAAGCTTTCTTT
- | TRBJ1-1 | TRBD1 | TRBV29-1 | 15 | CSVEAVSSGGTEAFF | TGCAGCGTTGAAGCCGTAAGTTCAGGGGGCACTGAAGCTTTCTTT
- | TRBJ2-2 | - | TRBV7-8 | 15 | CASELQGANTGELFF | TGTGCCAGCGAGCTACAGGGAGCGAACACCGGGGAGCTGTTTTTT
- | TRBJ2-4 | TRBD2 | TRBV2 | 18 | CASRRTSGGAVTKNIQYF | TGTGCCAGCAGGCGGACTAGCGGGGGGGCTGTGACCAAAAACATTCAGTACTTC
- | TRBJ2-1 | - | TRBV4-3 | 17 | CASSQLLPGTEYNEQFF | TGCGCCAGCAGCCAGCTTTTGCCCGGGACGGAGTACAATGAGCAGTTCTTC
- | TRBJ1-1 | - | TRBV6-2/TRBV6-3 | 16 | CASSYWRANGGREAFF | TGTGCCAGCAGTTACTGGCGGGCTAATGGTGGTCGGGAAGCTTTCTTT
- | TRBJ2-5 | - | TRBV6-1 | 15 | CASSEVISQAETQYF | TGTGCCAGCAGTGAAGTGATCAGCCAGGCAGAGACCCAGTACTTC
- | TRBJ2-7 | TRBD1 | TRBV5-6 | 16 | CASSLGTGIGGYEQYF | TGTGCCAGCAGCTTGGGGACAGGGATAGGCGGTTACGAGCAGTACTTC
few | TRBJ1-2 | TRBD1 | TRBV2 | 16 | CASSDRRQGAIYGYTF | TGTGCCAGCAGTGATCGACGACAGGGGGCAATATATGGCTACACCTTC